This entry lists 12 T cell receptor beta chains sequenced from one sample in a study of T-cell reconstitution after alpha-beta-depleted transplantation in children listed by TCRdb under 2016. The library was produced with PCR. Sequencing relied on an Illumina HiSeq 2500. Molecular barcoding was employed in the preparation of TCR libraries, with unique molecular identifiers being used to normalize TCRbeta repertoire quantification. The raw public data were reprocessed by TCRdb itself: fastp quality trimming at Q25, MiXCR clonotype calling, in-frame beta chains only. Rows merge per CDR3 protein into single entries with the most common DNA and genes. This sample has some 290,000 distinct CDR3 sequences in its table, and more than 9% of those were observed once. The ten largest clones take up around a tenth of the sample. The sample in question was PBMCs from the stem cell graft donor, obtained from the stem cell graft. These receptors were taken from a human donor who donated a stem cell graft to a child with SCID.

This clonotype was counted only a few times. The gene calls are TRBV9 and TRBJ2-5; TRBD2 matches 9 bases. Germline values: CDR1 SGDLS, CDR2 YYNGEE. The CDR3 runs 15 residues. Germline trimming cut 3 bases from V and 4 bases from J; bases unmatched to any gene: 7. The CDR3 DNA sequence: TGTGCCAGCAGCGGAGCGGGGGGCCCGGCAGAGACCCAGTACTTC. It codes for CASSGAGGPAETQYF.

The chain carries TRBV10-3 and TRBJ2-5; unclear D gene. With 3 bases removed from V and 4 bases from J, the gap between germline ends came to 3 bases. The CDR3 sequence is 11 residues long. Germline CDR1 ENHRY, CDR2 SYGVKD. The CDR3 spells CAISELETQYF. The CDR3 DNA is TGTGCCATCAGTGAATTAGAGACCCAGTACTTC.

The rearrangement joins TRBV12-5 to TRBJ2-3; 12 bases line up with TRBD2. CDR1 is LGHNT and CDR2 is FRNRAP in the germline V gene. The V and J ends lost 2 bases and 0 bases, in that order; junction bases with no gene match: 3. CDR3 length equals 17 residues. CDR3 sequence (DNA): TGTGCTAGTGGTTTGAAGGGACTAGCGGGTAGCACAGATACGCAGTATTTT. Protein product: CASGLKGLAGSTDTQYF.

This clonotype turned up a few times. The CDR3 nucleotides read TGCGCCAGCAGCTTGGCATCCTGGGAGAGCACTGAAGCTTTCTTT. Amino acid sequence: CASSLASWESTEAFF. V and J are TRBV5-1 and TRBJ1-1; D remains unclear. V lost 0 bases, J lost 4 bases, and 13 bases lay in between. Germline loops: CDR1 SGHRS, CDR2 YFSETQ. The CDR3 is made up of 15 amino acids.

This clonotype occurred a few times. V usage is TRBV5-1 and J usage is TRBJ2-2; D gene uncertain. CDR3 length equals 14 residues. Trimming pared 3 bases from V and 4 bases from J, leaving 10 bases between. The germline CDR1 and CDR2 sequences are SGHRS and YFSETQ. The chain's CDR3 is CASSSSPSTGELFF. Written as DNA, the CDR3 is TGCGCCAGCAGCTCCAGCCCGAGCACCGGGGAGCTGTTTTTT.

This rearrangement joins TRBV9 to TRBJ2-7, with D possibly matching TRBD1 (7 bases). The CDR3 is made up of 16 amino acids. Trimming removed 0 bases from V and 2 bases from J, with 15 bases in between. From germline, CDR1 is SGDLS and CDR2 YYNGEE. As DNA, the CDR3 is TGTGCCAGCAGCGTAGACGGGGCAGGGGGGCCCTACGAGCAGTACTTC. Its protein is CASSVDGAGGPYEQYF.

This clonotype was seen at least ten times. The rearrangement uses TRBV7-2 and TRBJ1-6; the D is unclear. CDR1 and CDR2 (germline): SGHTA, FQGNSA. V was pared by 0 bases and J by 9 bases, with 9 bases between. The CDR3 runs to 14 residues. CDR3 protein: CASSLAAGVSPLHF. Written as DNA, the CDR3 is TGTGCCAGCAGCTTAGCCGCCGGGGTTTCACCCCTCCACTTT.

This clonotype was observed a few times. Its ends do not fully match the called genes, so a read error is possible. The CDR3 DNA reads as TGTGACAGCAGCTATGGACACAATGAAAAACTGTTTTTT. It yields the protein CDSSYGHNEKLFF. This sequence joins TRBV7-9 and TRBJ1-4; D is possibly TRBD1 (5 bases). CDR1 is SEHNR, CDR2 FQNEAQ, per germline (reference sequence). The CDR3 covers 13 residues.

The chain employs TRBV7-9 and TRBJ1-2; perhaps TRBD1 as D (6 bases). Germline loops: CDR1 SEHNR, CDR2 FQNEAQ (reference sequence). V gave up 4 bases and J gave up 5 bases, with 11 bases separating them. The CDR3 loop spans 13 amino acids. CDR3 nucleotide sequence: TGTGCCAGCAGCTCCCGGACAGCTTATGGCTACACCTTC. It encodes CASSSRTAYGYTF. The full variable domain, rest sourced from reference TRBV7-9 and TRBJ1-2, is DTGVSQNPRHKITKRGQNVTFRCDPISEHNRLYWYRQTLGQGPEFLTYFQNEAQLEKSRLLSDRFSAERPKGSFSTLEIQRTEQGDSAMYLCASSSRTAYGYTFGSGTRLTVV.

This clonotype appeared a few times. The V and J genes are TRBV20-1 and TRBJ1-5, with 8 bases that match TRBD1. V gave up 4 bases and J gave up 7 bases; unmatched junction bases: 9. This CDR3 region has 14 residues. Germline V gene data show CDR1 as DFQATT and CDR2 as SNEGSKA (reference sequence). The CDR3 sequence is CSAKPRTGRQPQHF. CDR3 sequence (DNA): TGCAGTGCTAAACCTAGGACAGGGCGGCAGCCCCAGCATTTT.

The table lists this clonotype with a few counts. The chain links TRBV20-1 to TRBJ2-7; D is ambiguous. This CDR3 spans 13 amino acids. Germline-derived CDR1 and CDR2 are DFQATT and SNEGSKA (reference sequence). V was pared by 2 bases and J by 0 bases, with 8 bases between. CDR3 coding DNA: TGCAGTGCTAGAACGGACCCCTCCTACGAGCAGTACTTC. It translates to CSARTDPSYEQYF.

The V call is TRBV9, the J call TRBJ2-5; D remains ambiguous. The germline V and J ends were trimmed by 5 bases and 2 bases, with 13 bases remaining between them. The CDR3 covers 14 residues. Germline V lookup: CDR1 SGDLS, CDR2 YYNGEE. The CDR3: CASSRTARQETQYF. Here the CDR3 DNA reads TGTGCCAGCAGTAGGACGGCCCGTCAAGAGACCCAGTACTTC.